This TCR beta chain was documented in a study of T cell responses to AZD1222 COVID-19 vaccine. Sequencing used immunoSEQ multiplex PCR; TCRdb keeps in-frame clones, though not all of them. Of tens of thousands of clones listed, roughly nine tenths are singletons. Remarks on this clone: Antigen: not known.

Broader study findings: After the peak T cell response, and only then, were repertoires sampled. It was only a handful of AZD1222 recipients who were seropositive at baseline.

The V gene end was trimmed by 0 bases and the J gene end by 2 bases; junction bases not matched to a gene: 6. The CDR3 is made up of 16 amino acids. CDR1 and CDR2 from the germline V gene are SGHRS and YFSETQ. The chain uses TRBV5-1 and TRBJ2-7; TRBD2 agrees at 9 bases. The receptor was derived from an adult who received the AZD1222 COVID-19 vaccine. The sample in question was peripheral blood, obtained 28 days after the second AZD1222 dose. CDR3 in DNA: TGCGCCAGCAGCTTGGAAAGTAGCGGGGGAACCTACGAGCAGTACTTC. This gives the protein CASSLESSGGTYEQYF.